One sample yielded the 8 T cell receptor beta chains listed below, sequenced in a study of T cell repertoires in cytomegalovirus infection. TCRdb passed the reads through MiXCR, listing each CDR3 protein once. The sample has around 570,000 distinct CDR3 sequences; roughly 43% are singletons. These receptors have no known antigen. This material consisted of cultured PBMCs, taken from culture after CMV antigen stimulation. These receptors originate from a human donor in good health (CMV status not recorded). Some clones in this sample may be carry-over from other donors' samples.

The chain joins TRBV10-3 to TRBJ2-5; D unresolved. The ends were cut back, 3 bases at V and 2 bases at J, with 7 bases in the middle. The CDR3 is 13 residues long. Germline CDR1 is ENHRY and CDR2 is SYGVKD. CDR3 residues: CAISDGGQETQYF. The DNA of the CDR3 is TGTGCCATCAGTGACGGCGGTCAAGAGACCCAGTACTTC.

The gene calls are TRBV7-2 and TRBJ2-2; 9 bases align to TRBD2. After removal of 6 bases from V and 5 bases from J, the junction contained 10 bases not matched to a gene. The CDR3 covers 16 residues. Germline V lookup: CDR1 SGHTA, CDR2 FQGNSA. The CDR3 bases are TGTGCCAGCAGGGGTTTAGCGGGGGTCGGGACCGGGGAGCTGTTTTTT. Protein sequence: CASRGLAGVGTGELFF. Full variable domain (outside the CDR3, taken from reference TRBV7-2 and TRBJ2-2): GAGVSQSPSNKVTEKGKDVELRCDPISGHTALYWYRQSLGQGLEFLIYFQGNSAPDKSGLPSDRFSAERTGGSVSTLTIQRTQQEDSAVYLCASRGLAGVGTGELFFGEGSRLTVL.

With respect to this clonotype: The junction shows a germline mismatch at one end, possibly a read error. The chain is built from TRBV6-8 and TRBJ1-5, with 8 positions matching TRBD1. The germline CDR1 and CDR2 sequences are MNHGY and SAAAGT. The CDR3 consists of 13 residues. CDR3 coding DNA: TGTGCCAGCAGTGCCCCCGGGACAGGCCAGATGGATTTT. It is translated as CASSAPGTGQMDF.

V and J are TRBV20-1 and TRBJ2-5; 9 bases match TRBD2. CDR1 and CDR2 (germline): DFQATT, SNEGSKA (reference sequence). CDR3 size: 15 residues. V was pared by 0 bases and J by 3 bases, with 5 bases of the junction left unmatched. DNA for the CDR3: TGCAGTGCTAGAGATCCACTAGCGGGTAAAGAGACCCAGTACTTC. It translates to CSARDPLAGKETQYF.

CDR3 nucleotide sequence: TGTGCCAGCAGCTTCGGAGGAGCGGGGACCCAGTACTTC. Protein sequence: CASSFGGAGTQYF. The V and J genes are TRBV7-2 and TRBJ2-5; possibly TRBD2 for D (6 bases). Germline CDR1 reads SGHTA; CDR2 reads FQGNSA. V was pared by 3 bases and J by 7 bases, with 12 bases between. This CDR3 comprises 13 residues.

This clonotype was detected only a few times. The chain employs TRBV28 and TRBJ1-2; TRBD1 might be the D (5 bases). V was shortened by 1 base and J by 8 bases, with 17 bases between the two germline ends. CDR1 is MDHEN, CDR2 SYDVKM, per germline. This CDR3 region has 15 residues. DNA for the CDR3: TGTGCCAGCAGTTTATACCAAACAGGAAGAAGCGGCTACACCTTC. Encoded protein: CASSLYQTGRSGYTF.

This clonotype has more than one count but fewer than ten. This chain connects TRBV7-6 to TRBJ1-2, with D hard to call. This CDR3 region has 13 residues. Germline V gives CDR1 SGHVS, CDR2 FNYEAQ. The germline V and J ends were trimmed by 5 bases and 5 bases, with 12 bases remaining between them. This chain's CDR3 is CASSHYSGYGYTF. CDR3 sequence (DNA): TGTGCCAGCAGCCACTATAGCGGGTATGGCTACACCTTC.

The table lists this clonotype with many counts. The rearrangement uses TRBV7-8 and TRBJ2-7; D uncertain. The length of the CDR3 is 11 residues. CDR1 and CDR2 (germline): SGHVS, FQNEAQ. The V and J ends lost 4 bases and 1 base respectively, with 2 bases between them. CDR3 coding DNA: TGTGCCAGCAGCTGGTCCTACGAGCAGTACTTC. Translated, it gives CASSWSYEQYF.